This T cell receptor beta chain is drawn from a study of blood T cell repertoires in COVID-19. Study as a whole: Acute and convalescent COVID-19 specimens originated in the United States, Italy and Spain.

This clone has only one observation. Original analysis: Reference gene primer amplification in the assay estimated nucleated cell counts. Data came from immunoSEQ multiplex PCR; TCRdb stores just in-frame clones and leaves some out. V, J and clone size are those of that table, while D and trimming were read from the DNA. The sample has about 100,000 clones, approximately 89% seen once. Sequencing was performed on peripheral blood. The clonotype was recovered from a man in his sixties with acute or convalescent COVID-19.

DNA of the CDR3: TGTGCCAGCAGTAGGGGAAAGGAAGCTTTCTTT. This translates into CASSRGKEAFF. J is TRBJ1-1 and V is TRBV27; D is perhaps TRBD1 (5 bases). The CDR3 is 11 residues long. The germline V gene encodes CDR1 MNHEY and CDR2 SMNVEV (reference sequence). Trimming took off 5 bases at V and 8 bases at J, with 9 bases between the two ends.